This entry lists 32 T cell receptor beta chains sequenced from one sample in a study of CD8 T cells in Susac syndrome. When the RNA was reverse transcribed, random hexamers were used with an input of about 0.45 to 1 ug. Each CDR3 protein is one row after TCRdb ran MiXCR on the immunoSEQ multiplex PCR reads. This repertoire shows 250,000 to 350,000 distinct CDR3 sequences, about 88% found once; its top ten account for over 0.1%. Sequencing was done on a sample of CD8+ T cells from PBMCs. The receptors come from a human donor with multiple sclerosis.

The chain is built from TRBV30 and TRBJ2-7; TRBD1 might be the D (6 bases). The V gene's germline CDR1 is GTSNPN and CDR2 SVGIG (reference sequence). V shed 2 bases and J shed 4 bases, with 12 bases lying between them. CDR3 length equals 13 residues. CDR3 coding DNA: TGTGCCTGGAGTACGTCAGGGGAGTACGAGCAGTACTTC. Protein: CAWSTSGEYEQYF.

As DNA, the CDR3 is TGTGCCAGCAGTTTTACCGGGGGGGGTCAGCCCCAGCATTTT. Translating gives CASSFTGGGQPQHF. This chain connects TRBV27 to TRBJ1-5, with D tentatively TRBD1 (5 bases). Germline V gene sequence: CDR1 MNHEY, CDR2 SMNVEV (reference sequence). V was cut by 3 bases and J by 6 bases, with 12 bases left in between. The CDR3 is made up of 14 amino acids.

The chain uses TRBV29-1 and TRBJ2-5; 10 nucleotides align to TRBD2. Germline V gives CDR1 SQVTM, CDR2 ANQGSEA. V dropped 5 bases and J dropped 5; count of bases not matched to a gene: 8. The CDR3 consists of 14 residues. The CDR3 nucleotides are TGCAGCGTTCACGCTAGCGGGAGATTTGAGACCCAGTACTTC. Its translation: CSVHASGRFETQYF.

Here the CDR3 DNA reads TGTGCCAGCAGCCAAGGACTAGCGGAAGGACGACCCTACGAGCAGTACTTC. It codes for CASSQGLAEGRPYEQYF. The rearrangement joins TRBV9 to TRBJ2-7; TRBD2 matches 10 bases. The CDR3 sequence is 17 residues long. Germline CDR1 SGDLS, CDR2 YYNGEE. V dropped 4 bases and J dropped 2; count of bases not matched to a gene: 12.

This clonotype was seen only a few times. The rearrangement links TRBV11-2 to TRBJ2-3; 8 bases match TRBD1. This CDR3 has 12 residues. CDR1 SGHAT and CDR2 FQNNGV come from the germline V gene. After removal of 5 bases from V and 5 bases from J, the junction contained 0 bases not matched to a gene. For the CDR3, the DNA is TGTGCCAGCAGCGACAGGGGAGATACGCAGTATTTT. It is translated as CASSDRGDTQYF.

The rearrangement joins TRBV4-1 to TRBJ2-1; D unclear. This CDR3 has 15 amino acids. CDR1 is MGHRA, CDR2 YSYEKL, per germline. Trimming cost V 0 bases and J 4 bases, with 10 bases left between them. The CDR3 bases are TGCGCCAGCAGCCAAGATCTCCAGATTTACAATGAGCAGTTCTTC. It encodes CASSQDLQIYNEQFF.

This clonotype was counted once. The chain carries TRBV27 and TRBJ2-7; D unclear. The V gene's germline CDR1 is MNHEY and CDR2 SMNVEV (reference sequence). V gave up 2 bases and J gave up 2 bases, with 13 bases separating them. The CDR3 sequence is 15 residues long. In DNA form, the CDR3 reads TGTGCCAGCAGTTTAAGGCAAACCCCGGCCTACGAGCAGTACTTC. Translation gives CASSLRQTPAYEQYF.

The J gene is TRBJ2-1, the V gene TRBV3-1; D gene unclear. Trimming left V 2 bases short and J 8 bases short, with 10 bases between. CDR1 is LGHDT and CDR2 is YNNKEL in the germline V gene (reference sequence). This CDR3 comprises 13 residues. The CDR3 is CASSQRLEDEQFF. CDR3 bases: TGTGCCAGCAGCCAACGTTTAGAGGATGAGCAGTTCTTC.

The CDR3 spells CASSLEGYGYTF. For the CDR3, the DNA is TGTGCCAGCAGTTTAGAAGGCTATGGCTACACCTTC. The chain recombines TRBV12-3 or TRBV12-4 with TRBJ1-2, with D unclear. The CDR3 has 12 residues. The V gene lost 1 base and the J gene lost 4 bases, with 4 bases spanning the gap.

CDR3 in DNA: TGTGCCAGCAGCTTCAACGGAGAAGCTTTCTTT. The encoded protein is CASSFNGEAFF. This chain links TRBV7-3 with TRBJ1-1; D unresolved. V lost 3 bases to trimming and J lost 8 bases, with 7 bases between them. The CDR3 spans 11 residues. Germline lookup yields CDR1 SGHTA and CDR2 FQGTGA.

The chain combines TRBV20-1 with TRBJ2-1; D gene unclear. The CDR3 length is 12 residues. Germline CDR1 and CDR2: DFQATT and SNEGSKA (reference sequence). Deletions cut 6 bases from V and 7 bases from J, with 13 bases between. Here the CDR3 reads CSAGAHWNEQFF. The CDR3 DNA is TGCAGTGCGGGCGCCCACTGGAATGAGCAGTTCTTC.

The CDR3 reads CSARGGPYQETQYF. CDR3 nucleotides: TGCAGTGCTAGAGGAGGGCCCTACCAAGAGACCCAGTACTTC. V is TRBV20-1 and J is TRBJ2-5, with D tentatively TRBD2 (5 bases). The CDR3 loop spans 14 amino acids. The germline V gene has CDR1 DFQATT and CDR2 SNEGSKA (reference sequence). V lost 1 base and J lost 0, with 9 bases in between.

This clonotype was seen just once. The chain uses TRBV10-3 and TRBJ1-5; no clear D gene. The CDR3 length is 13 residues. The germline V gene has CDR1 ENHRY and CDR2 SYGVKD. V was pared by 2 bases and J by 4 bases, with 6 bases between. This chain's CDR3 is CAISEKENQPQHF. Written as DNA, the CDR3 is TGTGCCATCAGTGAGAAGGAAAATCAGCCCCAGCATTTT.

CDR3 in DNA: TGCAGTGCTCGAAATGCCACTAGCGGGAATAATGAGCAGTTCTTC. Translating it yields CSARNATSGNNEQFF. V gene TRBV20-1 combines with J gene TRBJ2-1, with 10 bases identical to TRBD2. V lost 5 bases and J lost 7; bases outside the gene matches: 11. Germline CDR1 and CDR2: DFQATT and SNEGSKA (reference sequence). The CDR3 spans 15 residues.

The chain recombines TRBV4-2 with TRBJ2-7; D uncertain. V lost 4 bases and J 6 bases, leaving 13 bases between the germline ends. CDR3 size: 13 residues. CDR1 LGHNA and CDR2 YNFKEQ come from the germline V gene. CDR3: CASSLATIGEQYF. CDR3 DNA sequence: TGTGCCAGCAGCCTAGCCACGATTGGCGAGCAGTACTTC.

The V call is TRBV15, the J call TRBJ2-2; D possibly corresponds to TRBD2 (5 bases). Germline CDR1 reads LNHNV; CDR2 reads YYDKDF (reference sequence). Trimming removed 3 bases from V and 0 bases from J, with 14 bases in between. The CDR3 runs 17 residues. The CDR3 sequence: CATSRTRVEANTGELFF. The CDR3 region has the DNA TGTGCCACCAGCAGGACCCGTGTGGAGGCGAACACCGGGGAGCTGTTTTTT.

CDR3 residues: CSARIPGPPYF. CDR3 coding DNA: TGCAGTGCTAGGATTCCCGGGCCCCCGTATTTT. This chain uses TRBV20-1 with TRBJ2-3; D unclear. This CDR3 is built from 11 residues. The germline gives CDR1 DFQATT, CDR2 SNEGSKA (reference sequence). V gave up 3 bases and J gave up 14 bases, with 15 bases separating them.

The chain joins TRBV9 to TRBJ2-7; D not resolved. Trimming pared 0 bases from V and 2 bases from J, leaving 12 bases between. The CDR3 loop spans 15 amino acids. Germline V gene sequence: CDR1 SGDLS, CDR2 YYNGEE. The CDR3: CASSVGRSGTYEQYF. Here the CDR3 DNA reads TGTGCCAGCAGCGTAGGTCGATCAGGAACCTACGAGCAGTACTTC.

The chain couples TRBV11-2 to TRBJ2-1; 7 positions match TRBD2. This CDR3 is 14 amino acids long. The J segment lost 7 bases and the V segment lost 3 bases, leaving 6 bases of the junction unmatched. Per the germline V gene, CDR1 is SGHAT and CDR2 is FQNNGV. The CDR3 coding sequence is TGTGCCAGCAGCTTGGGGGGGACTGTGAATGAGCAGTTCTTC. As protein: CASSLGGTVNEQFF.

This clonotype is a singleton in its sample. The chain couples TRBV2 to TRBJ2-1; D gene ambiguous. Germline V gene sequence: CDR1 SNHLY, CDR2 FYNNEI. The CDR3 is made up of 17 amino acids. Trimming took 1 base from V and 3 from J, leaving 16 bases between them. The CDR3 loop is CASSEGLVEMDYNEQFF. The CDR3 DNA is TGTGCCAGCAGTGAAGGCTTGGTGGAGATGGACTACAATGAGCAGTTCTTC.

This clonotype showed up just a few times. The chain has TRBV6-1 and TRBJ2-1; the match to TRBD2 covers 8 bases. J was trimmed by 8 bases and V by 8 bases; bases with no gene match: 17. The CDR3 is made up of 16 amino acids. Germline V lookup: CDR1 MNHNS, CDR2 SASEGT. CDR3 sequence reads: CASFGQAGAYVDEQFF. CDR3 bases: TGTGCCAGCTTCGGCCAAGCGGGAGCATATGTCGATGAGCAGTTCTTC.

This sequence joins TRBV6-6 and TRBJ2-7, with D perhaps matching TRBD2 (5 bases). This CDR3 is 15 amino acids long. CDR1 is MNHNY and CDR2 is SVGAGI in the germline V gene (reference sequence). Trimming took off 5 bases at V and 3 bases at J, with 17 bases between the two ends. CDR3 DNA sequence: TGTGCCAGCAGTCCTGCAGGACTTGCTCTCTACGAGCAGTACTTC. Its translation is CASSPAGLALYEQYF.

This chain uses TRBV13 with TRBJ2-5, with D uncertain. With 5 bases removed from V and 1 base from J, the gap between germline ends came to 8 bases. This CDR3 comprises 13 residues. Germline V gives CDR1 PRHDT, CDR2 FYEKMQ (reference sequence). In DNA form, the CDR3 reads TGTGCCAGCAGCCTCCTTCCCCAAGAGACCCAGTACTTC. The encoded protein is CASSLLPQETQYF.

The genes are TRBV3-1 and TRBJ2-2, with TRBD2 matching over 15 bases. Germline V gene data show CDR1 as LGHDT and CDR2 as YNNKEL (reference sequence). The trim removed 5 bases at V and 6 bases at J, leaving 4 bases unmatched. This CDR3 contains 16 residues. CDR3 in amino acids: CASSSRTSGRAGELFF. CDR3 in DNA: TGTGCCAGCAGCTCGAGGACTAGCGGGAGGGCCGGGGAGCTGTTTTTT.

The V gene is TRBV4-1, the J gene TRBJ2-1, with 9 nucleotides matching TRBD2. The CDR3 loop spans 16 amino acids. Trimming cost V 3 bases and J 6 bases; bases outside gene matches: 9. The germline V gene encodes CDR1 MGHRA and CDR2 YSYEKL. The CDR3 here is CASSQGGTSLGNEQFF. In DNA form, the CDR3 reads TGCGCCAGCAGCCAGGGGGGGACTAGCCTCGGCAATGAGCAGTTCTTC.

CDR3 sequence (DNA): TGTGCCAGCAGTTTATTCGGGGCAGCTAATCAGCCCCAGCATTTT. This codes for CASSLFGAANQPQHF. The chain recombines TRBV27 with TRBJ1-5; TRBD1 might be the D (5 bases). The length of the CDR3 is 15 residues. The germline V gene has CDR1 MNHEY and CDR2 SMNVEV (reference sequence). The V and J ends lost 1 base and 4 bases respectively, with 11 bases between them.

This clonotype has just one count. The rearrangement links TRBV7-6 to TRBJ1-2; D unresolved. Germline V gives CDR1 SGHVS, CDR2 FNYEAQ. Trimming took off 4 bases at V and 6 bases at J, with 15 bases between the two ends. The CDR3 totals 14 residues. CDR3 nucleotide sequence: TGTGCCAGCAGCTCCACACCACGAGGCGATGGCTACACCTTC. As protein: CASSSTPRGDGYTF.

The chain links TRBV5-1 to TRBJ1-4, with a weak D call TRBD1 (6 bases). Germline loops: CDR1 SGHRS, CDR2 YFSETQ. This CDR3 comprises 15 residues. The V end was cut by 0 bases, the J end by 5 bases, with 11 bases between. The chain's CDR3 is CASSLVTGENEKLFF. CDR3 DNA: TGCGCCAGCAGCTTGGTGACAGGAGAAAATGAAAAACTGTTTTTT.

This clonotype was seen only once. V and J are TRBV2 and TRBJ1-1; possible D gene TRBD1, 6 bases. There are 15 residues in the CDR3. Trimming cost V 8 bases and J 3 bases, with 19 bases left between them. Germline V CDR1 and CDR2: SNHLY, FYNNEI. The CDR3 loop reads CASHRVGAWDTEAFF. The CDR3 nucleotides are TGTGCCAGCCACAGGGTAGGGGCTTGGGACACTGAAGCTTTCTTT.

The V gene is TRBV6-1, the J gene TRBJ2-7; no reliable D call. This CDR3 comprises 11 residues. Deletions cut 5 bases from V and 2 bases from J, with 4 bases between. CDR1 MNHNS and CDR2 SASEGT come from the germline V gene. The CDR3 DNA reads TGTGCCAGCAGTTATACCTACGAGCAGTACTTC. Residues: CASSYTYEQYF.

The J gene is TRBJ2-7, the V gene TRBV2; 10 nucleotides agree with TRBD2. Germline CDR1 and CDR2: SNHLY and FYNNEI. V lost 4 bases, J lost 2 bases, and 5 bases stayed unmatched. CDR3 length: 15 amino acids. The CDR3 loop is CASSVRTSGTYEQYF. CDR3 in DNA: TGTGCCAGCAGTGTAAGGACTAGCGGTACCTACGAGCAGTACTTC.

The gene calls are TRBV28 and TRBJ1-1, with TRBD1 matching 8 bases. The CDR3 contains 17 residues. The V and J ends lost 2 bases and 5 bases, in that order; junction bases with no gene match: 13. The germline CDR1 and CDR2 sequences are MDHEN and SYDVKM. DNA for the CDR3: TGTGCCAGCAGTTTAGTTACAGGGGGGGGAAGAAGGACTGAAGCTTTCTTT. Amino acids: CASSLVTGGGRRTEAFF.